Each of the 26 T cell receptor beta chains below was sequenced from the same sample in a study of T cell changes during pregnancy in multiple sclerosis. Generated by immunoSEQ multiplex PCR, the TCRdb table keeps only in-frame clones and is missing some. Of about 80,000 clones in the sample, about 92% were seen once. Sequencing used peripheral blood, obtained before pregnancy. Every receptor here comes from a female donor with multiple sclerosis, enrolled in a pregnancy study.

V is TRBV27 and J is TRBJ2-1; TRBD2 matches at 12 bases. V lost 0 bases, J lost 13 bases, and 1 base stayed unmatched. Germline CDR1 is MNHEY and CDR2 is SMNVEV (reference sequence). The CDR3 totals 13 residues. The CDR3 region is CASSLSGLAGQFF. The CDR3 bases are TGTGCCAGCAGTTTATCGGGACTAGCGGGCCAGTTCTTC.

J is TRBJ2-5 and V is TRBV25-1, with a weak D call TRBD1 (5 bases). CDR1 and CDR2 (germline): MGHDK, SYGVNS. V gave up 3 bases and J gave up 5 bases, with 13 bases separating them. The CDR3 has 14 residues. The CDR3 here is CASSDPGRVETQYF. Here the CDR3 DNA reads TGTGCCAGCAGTGACCCCGGCAGGGTTGAGACCCAGTACTTC.

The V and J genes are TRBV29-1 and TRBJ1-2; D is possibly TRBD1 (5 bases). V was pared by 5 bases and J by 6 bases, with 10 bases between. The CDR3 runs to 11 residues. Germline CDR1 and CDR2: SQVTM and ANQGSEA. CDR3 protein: CSVLQGHGYTF. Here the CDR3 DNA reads TGCAGCGTTTTGCAGGGCCATGGCTACACCTTC. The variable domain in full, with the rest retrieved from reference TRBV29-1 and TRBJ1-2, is SAVISQKPSRDICQRGTSLTIQCQVDSQVTMMFWYRQQPGQSLTLIATANQGSEATYESGFVIDKFPISRPNLTFSTLTVSNMSPEDSSIYLCSVLQGHGYTFGSGTRLTVV.

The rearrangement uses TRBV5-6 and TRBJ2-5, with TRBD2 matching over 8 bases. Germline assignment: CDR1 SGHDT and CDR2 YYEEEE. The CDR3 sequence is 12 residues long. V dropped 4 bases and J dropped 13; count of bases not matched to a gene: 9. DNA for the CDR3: TGTGCCAGCAGCGCAAGCGGGAGTGCTGGGTACTTC. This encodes CASSASGSAGYF.

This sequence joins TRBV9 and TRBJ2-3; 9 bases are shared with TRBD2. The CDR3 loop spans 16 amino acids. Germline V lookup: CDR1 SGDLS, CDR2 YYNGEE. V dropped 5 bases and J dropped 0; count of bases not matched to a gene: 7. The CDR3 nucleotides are TGTGCCAGCAGTACAGCGGGGGGAGCTAGCACAGATACGCAGTATTTT. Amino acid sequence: CASSTAGGASTDTQYF.

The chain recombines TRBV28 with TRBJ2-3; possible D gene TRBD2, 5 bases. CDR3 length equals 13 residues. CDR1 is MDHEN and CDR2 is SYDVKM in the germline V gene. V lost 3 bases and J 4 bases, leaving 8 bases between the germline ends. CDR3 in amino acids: CASSLDFPDTQYF. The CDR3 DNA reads TGTGCCAGCAGTTTGGACTTCCCAGATACGCAGTATTTT.

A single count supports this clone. The CDR3 DNA follows: TGTGCCAGCACCCGAAGGGGACAGCAAGAGACCCAGTACTTC. As protein: CASTRRGQQETQYF. The rearrangement joins TRBV6-1 to TRBJ2-5, with 7 bases identical to TRBD1. In germline, CDR1 is MNHNS, CDR2 SASEGT. J gave up 2 bases and V 7 bases, and 7 bases lay outside the gene matches. This CDR3 contains 14 residues.

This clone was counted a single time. The DNA of the CDR3 is TGTGCCAGCAGTTACTCGACCGGGTTCGGAGATGAGCAGTTCTTC. It codes for CASSYSTGFGDEQFF. The V and J genes are TRBV6-5 and TRBJ2-1; D unclear. The germline V gene encodes CDR1 MNHEY and CDR2 SVGAGI. CDR3 length: 15 residues. The V and J ends lost 0 bases and 8 bases respectively, with 14 bases between them.

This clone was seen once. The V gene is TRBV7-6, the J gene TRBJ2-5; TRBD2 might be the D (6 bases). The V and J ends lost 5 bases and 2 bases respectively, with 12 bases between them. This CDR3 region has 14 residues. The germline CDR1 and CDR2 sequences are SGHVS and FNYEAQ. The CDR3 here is CASSALASQETQYF. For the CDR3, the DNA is TGTGCCAGCAGCGCGCTAGCGTCTCAAGAGACCCAGTACTTC.

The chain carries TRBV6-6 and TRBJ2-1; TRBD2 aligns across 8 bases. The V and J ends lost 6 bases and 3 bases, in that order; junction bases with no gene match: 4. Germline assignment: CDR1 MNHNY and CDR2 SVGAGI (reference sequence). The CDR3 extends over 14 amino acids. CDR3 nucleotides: TGTGCCAGCAGCACCGGGACTAGCTACAATGAGCAGTTCTTC. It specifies CASSTGTSYNEQFF.

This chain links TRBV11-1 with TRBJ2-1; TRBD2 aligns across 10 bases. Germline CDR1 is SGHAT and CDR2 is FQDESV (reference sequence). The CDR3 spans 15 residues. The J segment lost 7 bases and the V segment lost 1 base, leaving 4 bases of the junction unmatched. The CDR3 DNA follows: TGTGCCAGCAGCTTAGGGCTAGCGGGAGTGAATGAGCAGTTCTTC. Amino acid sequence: CASSLGLAGVNEQFF.

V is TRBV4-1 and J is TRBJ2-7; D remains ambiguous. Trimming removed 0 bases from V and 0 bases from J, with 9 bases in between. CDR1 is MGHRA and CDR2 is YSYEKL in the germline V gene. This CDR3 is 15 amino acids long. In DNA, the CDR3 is TGCGCCAGCAGCCAAGATTGGCAGGACTCCTACGAGCAGTACTTC. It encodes CASSQDWQDSYEQYF.

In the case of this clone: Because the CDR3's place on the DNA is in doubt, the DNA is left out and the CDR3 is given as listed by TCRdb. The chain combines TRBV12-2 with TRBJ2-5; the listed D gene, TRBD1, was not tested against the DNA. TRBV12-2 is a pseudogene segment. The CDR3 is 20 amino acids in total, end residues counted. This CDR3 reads CASRLVGRGARGPFQETQYF.

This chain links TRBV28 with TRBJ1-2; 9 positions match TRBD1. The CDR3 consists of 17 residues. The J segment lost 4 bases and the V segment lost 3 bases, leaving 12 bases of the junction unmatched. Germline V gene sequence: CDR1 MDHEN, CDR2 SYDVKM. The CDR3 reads CASSLAPFRTGVYGYTF. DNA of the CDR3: TGTGCCAGCAGTTTGGCCCCCTTTCGGACAGGGGTCTATGGCTACACCTTC.

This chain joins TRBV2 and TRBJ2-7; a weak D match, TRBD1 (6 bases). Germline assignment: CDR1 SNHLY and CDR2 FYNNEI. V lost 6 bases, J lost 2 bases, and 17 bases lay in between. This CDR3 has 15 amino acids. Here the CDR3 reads CASRNPTGATYEQYF. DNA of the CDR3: TGTGCCAGCAGAAACCCGACAGGAGCAACCTACGAGCAGTACTTC.

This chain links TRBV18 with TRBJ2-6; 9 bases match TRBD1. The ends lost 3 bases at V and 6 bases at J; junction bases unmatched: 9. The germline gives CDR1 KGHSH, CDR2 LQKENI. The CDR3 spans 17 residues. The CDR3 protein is CASSPLNGQGKANVLTF. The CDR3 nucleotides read TGTGCCAGCTCACCCCTCAATGGACAGGGGAAGGCCAACGTCCTGACTTTC.

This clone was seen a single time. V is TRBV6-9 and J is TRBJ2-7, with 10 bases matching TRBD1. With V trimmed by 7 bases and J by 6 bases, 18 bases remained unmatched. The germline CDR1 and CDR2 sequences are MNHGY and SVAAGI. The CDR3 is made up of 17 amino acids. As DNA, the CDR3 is TGTGCCAGCAATCGCCCGCCGTGGGACAGGGGCCGTTGCGAGCAGTACTTC. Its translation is CASNRPPWDRGRCEQYF.

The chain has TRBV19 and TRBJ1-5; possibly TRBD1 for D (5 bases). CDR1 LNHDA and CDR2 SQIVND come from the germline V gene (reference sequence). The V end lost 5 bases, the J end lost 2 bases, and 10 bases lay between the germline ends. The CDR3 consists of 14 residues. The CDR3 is CASSPTGGNQPQHF. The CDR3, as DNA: TGTGCCAGTAGTCCAACGGGGGGCAATCAGCCCCAGCATTTT.

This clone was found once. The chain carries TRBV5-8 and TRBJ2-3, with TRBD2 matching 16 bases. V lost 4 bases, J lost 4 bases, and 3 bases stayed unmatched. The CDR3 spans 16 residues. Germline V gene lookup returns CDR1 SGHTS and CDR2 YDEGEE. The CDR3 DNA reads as TGTGCCAGCAGCCTGGGGACTAGCGGGAGGGCAGATACGCAGTATTTT. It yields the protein CASSLGTSGRADTQYF.

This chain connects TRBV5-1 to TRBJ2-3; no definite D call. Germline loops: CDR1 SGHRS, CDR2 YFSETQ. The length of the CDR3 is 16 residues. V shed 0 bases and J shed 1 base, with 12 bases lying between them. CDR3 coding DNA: TGCGCCAGCAGCTTGGTCGGCCAGGTTCGCACAGATACGCAGTATTTT. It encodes CASSLVGQVRTDTQYF.

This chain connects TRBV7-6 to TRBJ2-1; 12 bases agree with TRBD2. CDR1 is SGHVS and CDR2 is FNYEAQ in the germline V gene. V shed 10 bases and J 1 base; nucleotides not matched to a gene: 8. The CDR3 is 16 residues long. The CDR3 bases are TGTGCCAACAAGGGACTAGCGGGCCCATCCTACAATGAGCAGTTCTTC. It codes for CANKGLAGPSYNEQFF.

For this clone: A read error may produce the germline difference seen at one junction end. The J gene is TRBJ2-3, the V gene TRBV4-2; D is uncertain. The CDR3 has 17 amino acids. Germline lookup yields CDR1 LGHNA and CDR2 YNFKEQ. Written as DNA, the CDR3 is TGTGCCAGCACCCAAGTACCGAGACCCCGGGGCACAGATACGCAGTATTTT. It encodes CASTQVPRPRGTDTQYF.

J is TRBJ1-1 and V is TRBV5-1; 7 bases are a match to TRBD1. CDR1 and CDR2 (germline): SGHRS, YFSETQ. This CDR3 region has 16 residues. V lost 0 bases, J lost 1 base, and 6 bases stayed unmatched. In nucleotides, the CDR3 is TGCGCCAGCAGCTTGGGAAGGGGGCAAGGGAACACTGAAGCTTTCTTT. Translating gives CASSLGRGQGNTEAFF.

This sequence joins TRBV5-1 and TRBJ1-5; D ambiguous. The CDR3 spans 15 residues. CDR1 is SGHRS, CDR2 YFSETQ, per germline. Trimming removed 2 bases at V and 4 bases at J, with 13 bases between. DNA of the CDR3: TGCGCCAGCAGCTTAGGCGGGTTCGGGAATCAGCCCCAGCATTTT. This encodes CASSLGGFGNQPQHF.

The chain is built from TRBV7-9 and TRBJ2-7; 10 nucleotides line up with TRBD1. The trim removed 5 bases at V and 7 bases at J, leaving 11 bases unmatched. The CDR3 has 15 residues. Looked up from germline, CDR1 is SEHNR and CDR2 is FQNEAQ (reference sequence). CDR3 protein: CASSHPGDRGLEQYF. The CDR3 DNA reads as TGTGCCAGCAGCCATCCCGGGGACAGGGGTCTTGAGCAGTACTTC.

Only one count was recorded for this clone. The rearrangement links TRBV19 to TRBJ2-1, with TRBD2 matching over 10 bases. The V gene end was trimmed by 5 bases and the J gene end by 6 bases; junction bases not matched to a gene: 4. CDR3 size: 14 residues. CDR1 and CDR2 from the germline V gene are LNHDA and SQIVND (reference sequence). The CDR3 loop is CASSGSGRVNEQFF. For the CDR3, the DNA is TGTGCCAGTAGTGGGAGCGGGAGGGTCAATGAGCAGTTCTTC.